Below are 14 T cell receptor beta chains sequenced from a single sample in a study of blood T cell repertoires in COVID-19. Using immunoSEQ multiplex PCR, the repertoire was profiled, and TCRdb retains in-frame clones only, with some absent. The table includes under 300,000 clones, approximately 91% detected once. The specimen sequenced was PBMCs or T cells enriched from blood (not recorded which). The receptors stem from a woman aged 40 to 50 who had recovered from COVID-19.

The V and J genes are TRBV19 and TRBJ1-1; the D gene is possibly TRBD1 (6 bases). V was pared by 6 bases and J by 4 bases, with 15 bases between. Per germline, CDR1 LNHDA and CDR2 SQIVND (reference sequence). This CDR3 spans 14 amino acids. DNA for the CDR3: TGTGCCAGTAGGTACCGGGACATTGGCACTGAAGCTTTCTTT. Translating gives CASRYRDIGTEAFF.

The chain combines TRBV6-4 with TRBJ1-5, with D perhaps matching TRBD1 (6 bases). Trimming removed 4 bases from V and 5 bases from J, with 15 bases in between. The CDR3 covers 15 residues. The germline gives CDR1 MRHNA, CDR2 SNTAGT. The CDR3 loop reads CASSAQPGQDQPQHF. In DNA form, the CDR3 reads TGTGCCAGCAGTGCCCAACCGGGACAAGATCAGCCCCAGCATTTT.

The chain couples TRBV7-2 to TRBJ1-5, with TRBD1 as a possible D gene (5 bases). Germline V gene lookup returns CDR1 SGHTA and CDR2 FQGNSA. The CDR3 extends over 15 amino acids. V lost 1 base and J lost 5, with 12 bases in between. The CDR3 here is CASSLVWGRDQPQHF. CDR3 nucleotides: TGTGCCAGCAGCTTAGTTTGGGGGAGGGATCAGCCCCAGCATTTT.

The J gene is TRBJ1-1, the V gene TRBV5-6; TRBD1 matches 7 bases. Trimming took 3 bases from V and 1 from J; bases not matched to a gene: 3. CDR1 is SGHDT and CDR2 is YYEEEE in the germline V gene. This CDR3 is 14 amino acids long. DNA for the CDR3: TGTGCCAGCAGCTGGGGACAGTGGAACACTGAAGCTTTCTTT. As protein: CASSWGQWNTEAFF.

The rearrangement joins TRBV4-1 to TRBJ2-7; 15 positions agree with TRBD2. V shed 3 bases and J 4 bases; nucleotides not matched to a gene: 16. In germline, CDR1 is MGHRA, CDR2 YSYEKL. This CDR3 contains 20 residues. The CDR3 coding sequence is TGCGCCAGCAGCCACCGAGGACTAGCGGGAGGGGTCGGGGAACCTTACGAGCAGTACTTC. It encodes CASSHRGLAGGVGEPYEQYF.

The chain recombines TRBV9 with TRBJ2-3; 7 bases agree with TRBD1. The V gene end was trimmed by 0 bases and the J gene end by 4 bases; junction bases not matched to a gene: 2. CDR3 size: 14 residues. CDR1 is SGDLS and CDR2 is YYNGEE in the germline V gene. CDR3 in amino acids: CASSVEGAADTQYF. In DNA form, the CDR3 reads TGTGCCAGCAGCGTAGAGGGGGCGGCAGATACGCAGTATTTT.

J is TRBJ2-7 and V is TRBV10-3; perhaps TRBD1 as D (5 bases). The ends were cut back, 10 bases at V and 4 bases at J, with 20 bases in the middle. The CDR3 extends over 14 amino acids. Germline V gives CDR1 ENHRY, CDR2 SYGVKD. The CDR3 reads CATGPLGQSYEQYF. CDR3 nucleotide sequence: TGTGCCACCGGGCCCCTCGGACAATCATACGAGCAGTACTTC.

The genes are TRBV6-5 and TRBJ1-2, with D tentatively TRBD1 (6 bases). Trimming stripped 0 bases from V and 8 bases from J, with 16 bases between. Germline loops: CDR1 MNHEY, CDR2 SVGAGI. This CDR3 comprises 15 residues. The CDR3 DNA reads TGTGCCAGCAGTTACTCGAAAGCAGGGGCTGGAGGCTACACCTTC. Residues: CASSYSKAGAGGYTF.

The rearrangement links TRBV7-9 to TRBJ1-2; D gene ambiguous. Germline values: CDR1 SEHNR, CDR2 FQNEAQ (reference sequence). Trimming cost V 1 base and J 10 bases, with 10 bases left between them. CDR3 size: 12 residues. CDR3 loop: CASSLEARDYTF. CDR3 coding DNA: TGTGCCAGCAGCTTAGAGGCCCGGGACTACACCTTC.

This clone was observed a single time. The chain couples TRBV5-4 to TRBJ1-2, with a weak D call TRBD1 (5 bases). The germline V and J ends were trimmed by 7 bases and 4 bases, with 14 bases remaining between them. There are 13 residues in the CDR3. CDR1 is SGHNT and CDR2 is YYREEE in the germline V gene (reference sequence). The CDR3 DNA is TGTGCCAGCGTACAGGCAGGATCCTATGGCTACACCTTC. Translation gives CASVQAGSYGYTF.

J is TRBJ1-4 and V is TRBV6-6, with D unclear. From germline, CDR1 is MNHNY and CDR2 SVGAGI (reference sequence). The V end was cut by 7 bases, the J end by 4 bases, with 13 bases between. The CDR3 contains 14 residues. The CDR3 loop is CASTPGGLNEKLFF. The CDR3 coding sequence is TGTGCCAGCACCCCCGGCGGGCTTAATGAAAAACTGTTTTTT.

The rearrangement joins TRBV29-1 to TRBJ1-2; D might be TRBD1 (5 bases). The CDR3 length is 13 residues. Germline V gene lookup returns CDR1 SQVTM and CDR2 ANQGSEA. The V end was cut by 4 bases, the J end by 4 bases, with 13 bases between. CDR3 sequence (DNA): TGCAGCGTTGGGGCGGGGGACGGCTATGGCTACACCTTC. Residues: CSVGAGDGYGYTF.

The sample holds a few counts of this clone. CDR3 DNA: TGTGCCAGCAGCGTAGTGTCGGGCACCGGGGAGCTGTTTTTT. Its protein product is CASSVVSGTGELFF. V is TRBV9 and J is TRBJ2-2; no firm D call. CDR3 length: 14 amino acids. Germline V gene lookup returns CDR1 SGDLS and CDR2 YYNGEE. V dropped 0 bases and J dropped 4 bases, with 7 bases sitting between them.

The V and J genes are TRBV20-1 and TRBJ1-1; 8 nucleotides agree with TRBD1. Trimming at V came to 3 bases and at J to 5 bases, leaving 11 bases not matched to a gene. This CDR3 contains 15 residues. The germline V gene encodes CDR1 DFQATT and CDR2 SNEGSKA (reference sequence). CDR3 DNA: TGCAGTGCTAGTCTCTGGGCAGGGGGCGTGACTGAAGCTTTCTTT. Translating gives CSASLWAGGVTEAFF.